This entry lists 2 T cell receptor beta chains sequenced from one sample in a study of long-term antiretroviral therapy in people with HIV. This was the immunoSEQ v3.0 assay at survey level. Generated by immunoSEQ multiplex PCR, the TCRdb table keeps only in-frame clones and is missing some. The table shows approximately 35,000 clones, with roughly three quarters occurring only once. The starting material was unsorted PBMCs, obtained 3.1 years after starting antiretroviral therapy. All receptors come from a woman aged 45-65 years with HIV.

This chain joins TRBV5-1 and TRBJ2-6; D not resolved. Germline CDR1 reads SGHRS; CDR2 reads YFSETQ. Deletions cut 4 bases from V and 1 base from J, with 15 bases between. The CDR3 runs 17 residues. As DNA, the CDR3 is TGCGCCAGCAGCCCTCGACAAAGTGGGTCTGGGGCCAACGTCCTGACTTTC. Translating it yields CASSPRQSGSGANVLTF.

CDR3 sequence: CASSYSGLTYNSPLHF. The CDR3 DNA sequence: TGTGCCAGCAGTTACTCGGGTCTCACTTATAATTCACCCCTCCACTTT. The chain couples TRBV6-5 to TRBJ1-6; no definite D call. Germline CDR1 MNHEY, CDR2 SVGAGI. Trimming removed 0 bases from V and 4 bases from J, with 10 bases in between. CDR3 length equals 16 residues.